This T cell receptor beta chain was sequenced in a study of preoperative IRX-2 immunotherapy in early breast cancer. Stated treatment: preoperative locoregional IRX-2 cytokine immunotherapy. CDR1 and CDR2 from the germline V gene are MDHEN and SYDVKM. This CDR3 has 14 amino acids. The V end lost 7 bases, the J end lost 8 bases, and 17 bases lay between the germline ends. Assay: immunoSEQ multiplex PCR; the TCRdb copy retains only in-frame clones and omits some. This table holds 95,000 to 100,000 clones, just over 85% found once. This specimen consisted of tumor tissue, obtained after IRX-2 immunotherapy. The sequence was collected from a human donor with breast cancer. The rearrangement uses TRBV28 and TRBJ1-4; D may be TRBD1 (5 bases). CDR3 loop: CASNLAGTGEKLFF. The CDR3, as DNA: TGTGCCAGCAACCTAGCCGGGACGGGAGAAAAACTGTTTTTT.